A single T cell receptor (beta chain) is shown here with its context. This sample is drawn from a study of T cell changes during pregnancy in multiple sclerosis. The V segment lost 4 bases and the J segment 3 bases; nucleotides outside the gene matches: 9. The CDR3 extends over 15 amino acids. Germline assignment: CDR1 SGHRS and CDR2 YFSETQ. Clones were sequenced by immunoSEQ multiplex PCR, and TCRdb holds only the in-frame ones, with some missing. The sample contains around 60,000 clones, 93% of which appear only once. This receptor was obtained from a female donor with multiple sclerosis, enrolled in a pregnancy study. The chain recombines TRBV5-1 with TRBJ1-2; TRBD1 aligns across 7 bases. Here the sequenced sample was peripheral blood, taken after pregnancy. CDR3 protein: CASSLGTGVDYGYTF. CDR3 bases: TGCGCCAGCAGCCTGGGAACAGGGGTAGACTATGGCTACACCTTC.